This T cell receptor (beta chain) was observed in a study of blood T cell repertoires in COVID-19. Study context: Sites across the United States, Italy and Spain contributed samples from acute and convalescent COVID-19. In each case, the material was cDNA or gDNA derived from T cells, B-cell-depleted T cells, or PBMCs.

Per germline, CDR1 GTSNPN and CDR2 SVGIG (reference sequence). With 0 bases removed from V and 7 bases from J, the gap between germline ends came to 16 bases. The CDR3 is made up of 14 amino acids. In the source study's methods: The assay estimated nucleated cells by amplifying reference gene primers. Repertoires were generated with immunoSEQ multiplex PCR, while TCRdb's copy carries only in-frame clones and drops some. Clonal size and the V and J genes are those of that table, whereas D and trimming came from the DNA. The repertoire holds about 270,000 clones, under 95% seen once, with roughly 2.8% in the top ten.

Input material: PBMCs or T cells enriched from blood (not recorded which). This rearrangement joins TRBV30 to TRBJ2-7; D gene unclear. The clonotype comes from a middle-aged man who had been exposed to COVID-19. As DNA, the CDR3 is TGTGCCTGGAGTGTAGTCTGGGCGTTGAAGGAGCAGTACTTC. Its protein is CAWSVVWALKEQYF.